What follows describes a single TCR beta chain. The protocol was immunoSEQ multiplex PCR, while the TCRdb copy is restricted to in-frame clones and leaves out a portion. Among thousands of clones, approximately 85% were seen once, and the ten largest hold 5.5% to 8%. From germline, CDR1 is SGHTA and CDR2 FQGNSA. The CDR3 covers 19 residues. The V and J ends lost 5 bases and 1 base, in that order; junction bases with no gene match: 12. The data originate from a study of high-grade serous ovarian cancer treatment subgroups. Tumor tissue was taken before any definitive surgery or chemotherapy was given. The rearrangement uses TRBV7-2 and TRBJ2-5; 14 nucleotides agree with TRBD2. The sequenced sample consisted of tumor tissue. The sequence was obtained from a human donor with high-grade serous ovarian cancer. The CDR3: CASSRYGTSGSRSQETQYF. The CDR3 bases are TGTGCCAGCAGCCGTTATGGGACTAGCGGGAGTCGATCCCAAGAGACCCAGTACTTC.